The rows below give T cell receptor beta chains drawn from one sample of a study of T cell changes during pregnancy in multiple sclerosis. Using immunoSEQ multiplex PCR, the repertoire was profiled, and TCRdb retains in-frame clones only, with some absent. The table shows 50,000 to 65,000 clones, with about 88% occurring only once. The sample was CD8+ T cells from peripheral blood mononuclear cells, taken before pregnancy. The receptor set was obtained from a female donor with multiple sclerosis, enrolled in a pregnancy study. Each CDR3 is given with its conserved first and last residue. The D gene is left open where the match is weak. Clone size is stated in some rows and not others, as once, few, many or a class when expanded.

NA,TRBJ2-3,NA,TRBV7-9,TGTGCCAGCAGCTTAGGACTAGGGGATACGCAGTATTTT,CASSLGLGDTQYF
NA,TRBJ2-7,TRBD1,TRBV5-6,TGTGCCAGCAGCTCCGGCACAGGGGGCTACGAGCAGTACTTC,CASSSGTGGYEQYF
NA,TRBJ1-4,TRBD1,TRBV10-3,TGTGCCATTGGGACAGGGAATTTAAAAACTAATGAAAAACTGTTTTTT,CAIGTGNLKTNEKLFF
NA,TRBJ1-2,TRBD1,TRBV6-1,TGTGCCAGCAGTGGCAGGGGGTTCTATGGCTACACCTTC,CASSGRGFYGYTF
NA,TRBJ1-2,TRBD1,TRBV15,TGTGCCACCAGCAGAGATCTTGGACAGGGGGCGCGGGGCTACACCTTC,CATSRDLGQGARGYTF
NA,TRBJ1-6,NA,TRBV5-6,TGTGCCAGCAGGGGATTCCAGGGGCTGGATTCACCCCTCCACTTT,CASRGFQGLDSPLHF
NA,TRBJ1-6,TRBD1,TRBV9,TGTGCCAGCAGCGTAGTGGGACAGGTAAATTCACCCCTCCACTTT,CASSVVGQVNSPLHF
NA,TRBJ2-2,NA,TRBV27,TGTGCCAGCAGTTTATTTTCCGGGGCCGGGGAGCTGTTTTTT,CASSLFSGAGELFF
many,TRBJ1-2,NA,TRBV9,TGTGCCAGCAGCGTAGAGGGGTACAGGGACTATGGCTACACCTTC,CASSVEGYRDYGYTF
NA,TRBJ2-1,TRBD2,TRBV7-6,TGTGCCAGCAGCCCGGCGGGGGGTTTTGAGCAGTTCTTC,CASSPAGGFEQFF
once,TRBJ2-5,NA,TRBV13,TGTGCCAGCAGCCCCCGTTGGTTAAGCGGCCCTGAGACCCAGTACTTC,CASSPRWLSGPETQYF
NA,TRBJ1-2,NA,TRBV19,TGTGCCAGTAGTATCGGCAGGGGCTTTAACTATGGCTACACCTTC,CASSIGRGFNYGYTF
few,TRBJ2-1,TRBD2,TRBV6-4,TGTGCCAGCAGTGAGGGTAGCGGGGGGGCTCGTGAGCAGTTCTTC,CASSEGSGGAREQFF
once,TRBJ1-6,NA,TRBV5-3,TGTGCCAGAAGCATAAGCCAGGACAACCGGAGCTCCTATAATTCACCCCTCCACTTT,CARSISQDNRSSYNSPLHF
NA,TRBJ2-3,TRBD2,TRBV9,TGTGCCAGCAGCCTTAGCGGGGACGGCACAGATACGCAGTATTTT,CASSLSGDGTDTQYF
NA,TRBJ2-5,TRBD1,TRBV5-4,TGTGCCAGCAGCTCCGGACAGGAGCTGTACTTC,CASSSGQELYF
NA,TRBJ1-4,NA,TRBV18,TGTGCCAGCTCCGATGGCGGCAAAAAACTGTTTTTT,CASSDGGKKLFF
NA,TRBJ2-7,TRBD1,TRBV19,TGTGCCAGTAGGGTCCGACAGGGGGGATCCTCCTACGAGCAGTACTTC,CASRVRQGGSSYEQYF
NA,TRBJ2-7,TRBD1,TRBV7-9,TGTGCCAGCAGCCCCTTAGTTGGGACAGGGGGCTTCCTCTACGAGCAGTACTTC,CASSPLVGTGGFLYEQYF
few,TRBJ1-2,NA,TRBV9,TGTGCCAGCAGCGTAGCGACAGCGTATGGCTACACCTTC,CASSVATAYGYTF
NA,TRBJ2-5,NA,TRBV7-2,TGTGCCAGCAGCTTCCCGGGTATGGGAGAGACCCAGTACTTC,CASSFPGMGETQYF
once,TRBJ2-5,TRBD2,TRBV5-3,TGTGCCAGAAGCTTGAGAGCGGGGGGTAAAGAGACCCAGTACTTC,CARSLRAGGKETQYF
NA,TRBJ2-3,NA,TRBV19,TGTGCCAGTAGTATATTCTTCAGGGGTTCTAGGGATACGCAGTATTTT,CASSIFFRGSRDTQYF
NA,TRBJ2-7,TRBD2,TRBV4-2,TGTGCCAGCAGCCAAGATGAGGCGGGGGGGCCCCGCCGGTACTTC,CASSQDEAGGPRRYF
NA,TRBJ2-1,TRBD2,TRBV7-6,TGTGCCAGCAGCGGGACTACCTACAATGAGCAGTTCTTC,CASSGTTYNEQFF
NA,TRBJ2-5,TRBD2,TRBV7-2,TGTGCCAGCAGCCCCCGCGGACTAGCACCCCGGGAGACCCAGTACTTC,CASSPRGLAPRETQYF
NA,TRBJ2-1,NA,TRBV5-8,TGTGCCAGCAGCGTTATAACCAAAGCCGACAATGAGCAGTTCTTC,CASSVITKADNEQFF
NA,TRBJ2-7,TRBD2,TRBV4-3,TGCGCCAGCAGCCAAGACCCAGCGGGGGTTTACGAGCAGTACTTC,CASSQDPAGVYEQYF
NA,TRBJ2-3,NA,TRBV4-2,TGTGCCAGCAGCCAAGAAGGTCGGGGGGCTAGCACAGATACGCAGTATTTT,CASSQEGRGASTDTQYF
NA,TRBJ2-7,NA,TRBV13,TGTGCCAGCAGCTTAGGCCGCAAACCGGGGGTCGAGCAGTACTTC,CASSLGRKPGVEQYF
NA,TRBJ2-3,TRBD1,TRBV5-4,TGTGCCAGCAGCCGTTCCGGACAGGGAATAGATACGCAGTATTTT,CASSRSGQGIDTQYF
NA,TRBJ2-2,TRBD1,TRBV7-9,TGTGCCAGCGGACAGGGTAGGGCCGGGGAGCTGTTTTTT,CASGQGRAGELFF